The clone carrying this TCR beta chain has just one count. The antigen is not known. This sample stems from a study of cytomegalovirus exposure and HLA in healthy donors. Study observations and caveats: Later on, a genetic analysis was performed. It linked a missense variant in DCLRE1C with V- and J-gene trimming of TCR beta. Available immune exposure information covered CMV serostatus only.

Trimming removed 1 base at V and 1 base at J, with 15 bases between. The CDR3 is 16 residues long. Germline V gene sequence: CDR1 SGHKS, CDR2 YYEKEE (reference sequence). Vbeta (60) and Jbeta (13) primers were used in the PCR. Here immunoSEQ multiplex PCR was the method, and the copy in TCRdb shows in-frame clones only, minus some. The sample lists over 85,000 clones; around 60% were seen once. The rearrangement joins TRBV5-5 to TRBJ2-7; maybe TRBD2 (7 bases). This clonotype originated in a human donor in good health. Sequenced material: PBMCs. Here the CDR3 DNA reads TGTGCCAGCAGCTTGCCGGGACTAAGGGGGTCCTACGAGCAGTACTTC. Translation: CASSLPGLRGSYEQYF. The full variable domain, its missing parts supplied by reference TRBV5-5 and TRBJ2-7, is DAGVTQSPTHLIKTRGQQVTLRCSPISGHKSVSWYQQVLGQGPQFIFQYYEKEERGRGNFPDRFSARQFPNYSSELNVNALLLGDSALYLCASSLPGLRGSYEQYFGPGTRLTVT.